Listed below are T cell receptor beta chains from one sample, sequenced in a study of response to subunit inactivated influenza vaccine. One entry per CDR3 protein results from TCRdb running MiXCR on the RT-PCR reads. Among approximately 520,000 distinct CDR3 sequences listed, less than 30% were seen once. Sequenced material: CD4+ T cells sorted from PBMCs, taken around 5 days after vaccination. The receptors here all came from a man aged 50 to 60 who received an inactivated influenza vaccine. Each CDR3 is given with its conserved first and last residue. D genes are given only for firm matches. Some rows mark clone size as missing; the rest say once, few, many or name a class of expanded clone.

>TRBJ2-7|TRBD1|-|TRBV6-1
TGTGCCAGCAGCGCTAGGGACAGGTACACCTACGAGCAGTACTTC
CASSARDRYTYEQYF
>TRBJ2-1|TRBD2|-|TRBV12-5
TGTGCTAGTGCCCAAGCGGGAGGGCCCTACAATGAGCAGTTCTTC
CASAQAGGPYNEQFF
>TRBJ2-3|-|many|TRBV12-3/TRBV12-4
TGTGCCAGCAGCTTCAGGGGCAGCACAGATACGCAGTATTTT
CASSFRGSTDTQYF
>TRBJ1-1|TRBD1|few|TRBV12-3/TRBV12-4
TGTGCCAGCAGACCACCGGGACAGGTGAACACTGAAGCTTTCTTT
CASRPPGQVNTEAFF
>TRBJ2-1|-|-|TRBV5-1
TGCGCCAGCAGCTTGGCCACGGTAGAGCAGTTCTTC
CASSLATVEQFF
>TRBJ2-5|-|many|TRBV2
TGTGCCAGCAGCGAGCTTCGGGAGACCCAGTACTTC
CASSELRETQYF
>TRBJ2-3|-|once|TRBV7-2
TGTGCCAGCAGCCCTTGGGGGGGGGCAGCGGATACGCAGTATTTT
CASSPWGGAADTQYF
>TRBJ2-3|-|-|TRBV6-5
TGTGCCAGCATGTTAGCGGTACTACGGCGAGATACGCAGTATTTT
CASMLAVLRRDTQYF
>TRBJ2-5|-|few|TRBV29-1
TGCAGCGTTTCTAACAGGAAAGAGACCCAGTACTTC
CSVSNRKETQYF
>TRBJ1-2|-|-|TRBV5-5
TGTGCCAGCAGCTTGGCCCTCACAGGGAAGGGCTACACCTTC
CASSLALTGKGYTF
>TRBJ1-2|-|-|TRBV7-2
TGTGCCAGCAGCTGGGGTGTCTATGGCTACACCTTC
CASSWGVYGYTF
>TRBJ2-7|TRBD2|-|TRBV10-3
TGTGCCACCACCACGGGGGGCGAGCAGTACTTC
CATTTGGEQYF
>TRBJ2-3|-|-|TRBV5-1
TGCGCCAGCAGCTTTGGGTTGGGACACCGCACAGATACGCAGTATTTT
CASSFGLGHRTDTQYF
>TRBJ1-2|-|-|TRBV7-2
TGTGCCAGCAGCTTATGGACAAACCTGGGCTATGGCTACACCTTC
CASSLWTNLGYGYTF
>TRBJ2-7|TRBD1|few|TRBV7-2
TGTGCCAGCAGCTGGACAGGAACCCCTTTATGGGAGCAGTACTTC
CASSWTGTPLWEQYF
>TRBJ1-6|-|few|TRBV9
TGTGCCAGCAGCGGGGGATCAGGAGTTGATAATTCACCCCTCCACTTT
CASSGGSGVDNSPLHF
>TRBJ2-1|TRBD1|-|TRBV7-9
TGTGCCAGCAGCCCGACGGGTCGACAGGGGCAGTTCTTC
CASSPTGRQGQFF
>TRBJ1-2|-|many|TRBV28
TGTGCCAGCTGCTTCCCCGAGGGCTATGGCTACACCTTC
CASCFPEGYGYTF
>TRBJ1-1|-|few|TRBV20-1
TGCAGTGCTAGAGACCGGGACACCCCATTGATGAACACTGAAGCTTTCTTT
CSARDRDTPLMNTEAFF
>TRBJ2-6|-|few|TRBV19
TGTGCCAGTAGGAAGGACAGAAAGTTCTCTGGGGCCAACGTCCTGACTTTC
CASRKDRKFSGANVLTF
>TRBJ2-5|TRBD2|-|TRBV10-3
TGTGCCATTGGCCAAGGGAGGGAAGAGACCCAGTACTTC
CAIGQGREETQYF
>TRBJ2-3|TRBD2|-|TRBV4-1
TGCGCCAGCAGCCCGGGGACTACCACAGATACGCAGTATTTT
CASSPGTTTDTQYF
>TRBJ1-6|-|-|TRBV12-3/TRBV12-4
TGTGCCAGCAGTTTACAGGGAGGATTGTCACCCCTCCACTTT
CASSLQGGLSPLHF
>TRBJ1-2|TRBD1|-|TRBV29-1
TGCAGCGTTGTATACAGGGGGCATGGCTACACCTTC
CSVVYRGHGYTF
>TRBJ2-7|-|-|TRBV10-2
TGCGCCAGCAGTCTCGGACAGAAATTTTACGAGCAGTACTTC
CASSLGQKFYEQYF
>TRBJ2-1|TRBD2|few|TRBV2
TGTGCCAGTCAAACTAGCGGGAGCTACAATGAGCAGTTCTTC
CASQTSGSYNEQFF
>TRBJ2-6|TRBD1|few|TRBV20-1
TGCAGTGCTAGACTCACAGGGGCCTTCTCTGGGGCCAACGTCCTGACTTTC
CSARLTGAFSGANVLTF
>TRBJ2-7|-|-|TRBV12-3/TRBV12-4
TGTGCCAGCAGTTTAGCGGGTCAGGGGTTACACGAGCAGTACTTC
CASSLAGQGLHEQYF
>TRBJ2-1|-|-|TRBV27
TGTGCCAGCACGGGGCGCTCCTACAATGAGCAGTTCTTC
CASTGRSYNEQFF
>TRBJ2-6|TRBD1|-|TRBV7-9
TGTGCCAGCAGCTTACGGACAGGGCCTTCTGGGGCCAACGTCCTGACTTTC
CASSLRTGPSGANVLTF
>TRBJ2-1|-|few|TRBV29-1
TGCAGCGCTAACAATGGACAGATATACAATGAGCAGTTCTTC
CSANNGQIYNEQFF
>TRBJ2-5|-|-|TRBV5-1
TGCGCCAGCAGCTTGGAAAGGGGTAGGGAGACCCTGTACTTC
CASSLERGRETLYF
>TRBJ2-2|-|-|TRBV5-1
TGCGCCAGCAGAATCAGGGTGGACACCGGGGAGCTGTTTTTT
CASRIRVDTGELFF
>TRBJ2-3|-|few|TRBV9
TGTGCCAGCAGCGTAGGAGGGGCTGGCTCCTCCTATAGCACAGATACGCAGTATTTT
CASSVGGAGSSYSTDTQYF
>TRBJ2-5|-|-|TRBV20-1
TGCAATGCTAGAGATCGGCCGGGGGTAGGAGAGACCCAGTACTTC
CNARDRPGVGETQYF
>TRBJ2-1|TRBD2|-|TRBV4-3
TGCGCCAGCAGCCAAGATGTCAGAGGACTAGCGGGAGTTGAGCAGTTCTTC
CASSQDVRGLAGVEQFF
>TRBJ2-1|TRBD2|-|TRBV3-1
TGTGCCAGCAGCCAAGATCTTGGCCTAGCGGGGGTCGCGTCCTACAATGAGCAGTTCTTC
CASSQDLGLAGVASYNEQFF
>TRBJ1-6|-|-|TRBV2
TGTGCCAGCAATCCTCAGTCGGGTGTGAATTCACCCCTCCACTTT
CASNPQSGVNSPLHF
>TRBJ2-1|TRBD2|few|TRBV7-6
TGTGCCAGCAGCTTATGGGAGACTAGCGGACTAACCTCACTACGCAATGAGCAGTTCTTC
CASSLWETSGLTSLRNEQFF
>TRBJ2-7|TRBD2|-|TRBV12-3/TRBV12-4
TGTGCCAGCAGCCACGGGCTAGCGGCCTACGAGCAGTACTTC
CASSHGLAAYEQYF
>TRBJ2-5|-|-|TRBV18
TGTGCCAGCTCGCTACAGGATGGTGAGACCCAGTACTTC
CASSLQDGETQYF
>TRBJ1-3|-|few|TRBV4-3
TGCGCCAGCAGCCGGGTCACGGGAGCCCCTAACACCATATATTTT
CASSRVTGAPNTIYF
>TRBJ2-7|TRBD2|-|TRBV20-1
TGCAGTGCTTCTTTGACTAGCGGCTCCTACGAGCAGTACTTC
CSASLTSGSYEQYF
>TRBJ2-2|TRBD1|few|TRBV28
TGTGCCAGCAGTTCAACCGGGACAGGGAACACCGGGGAGCTGTTTTTT
CASSSTGTGNTGELFF
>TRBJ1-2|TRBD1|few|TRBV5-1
TGCGCCAGCAGCCTGCCGGGACAGGGAGCCTATGGCTACACCTTC
CASSLPGQGAYGYTF
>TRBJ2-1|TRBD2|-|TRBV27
TGTGCCAGCAGTTTAATCGTCGCGGGGGGTAATGAGCAGTTCTTC
CASSLIVAGGNEQFF
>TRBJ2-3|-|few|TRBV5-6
TGTGCCAGCAGCTTTTACAGGGATACAGATACGCAGTATTTT
CASSFYRDTDTQYF
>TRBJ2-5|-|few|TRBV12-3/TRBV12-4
TGTGCCAGCAGTTTCCTCCAAGAGACCCAGTACTTC
CASSFLQETQYF
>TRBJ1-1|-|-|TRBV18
TGTGCCAGCTCACCGCAGGACATTAGGGGGGGAACTGAAGCTTTCTTT
CASSPQDIRGGTEAFF
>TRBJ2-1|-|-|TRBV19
TGTGCCAGTAGTATAGCGGAAAGCTACAATGAGCAGTTCTTC
CASSIAESYNEQFF
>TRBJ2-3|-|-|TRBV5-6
TGTGCCAGCAGCCAGGGGTCCACGCAGTATTTT
CASSQGSTQYF
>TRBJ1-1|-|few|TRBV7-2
TGTGCCAGCAGCCCCAGGGTTTACACTGAAGCTTTCTTT
CASSPRVYTEAFF
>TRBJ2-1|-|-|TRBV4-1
TGCGCCAGCAGCCAAGGGAAGGGTATCAATGAGCAGTTCTTC
CASSQGKGINEQFF